This T cell receptor (beta chain) derives from a study of OX40 agonist ivuxolimab in advanced cancers. Study summary: Cancers in dose escalation were hepatocellular, melanoma, renal cell and head and neck.

The cohort excluded patients with autoimmune disease history or systemic immunosuppression. Germline-derived CDR1 and CDR2 are LNHNV and YYDKDF (reference sequence). Trimming took 0 bases from V and 1 from J, leaving 6 bases between them. CDR3 size: 14 residues. General study results and limits: Clonal expansion was seen in CD4+ and CD8+ blood T cells by week 6 at 0.1 to 3.0 mg/kg. No determination was made of the antigen specificity of the expanded peripheral T cells.

The method was immunoSEQ multiplex PCR; TCRdb's version includes in-frame clones alone and lacks a portion of them. The data contain tens of thousands of clones, 79% of them singletons. Concerning this clone: Its antigen is not known.

The chain recombines TRBV15 with TRBJ1-1; D not certain. The sequences come from CD4+ or CD8+ T cells sorted from blood, collected in a trial of the OX40 agonist ivuxolimab. The clonotype comes from an adult with an advanced solid tumor such as melanoma, head and neck, liver or kidney cancer. The CDR3 bases are TGTGCCACCAGCAGAGATTTTGGGAACACTGAAGCTTTCTTT. This sequence encodes CATSRDFGNTEAFF.